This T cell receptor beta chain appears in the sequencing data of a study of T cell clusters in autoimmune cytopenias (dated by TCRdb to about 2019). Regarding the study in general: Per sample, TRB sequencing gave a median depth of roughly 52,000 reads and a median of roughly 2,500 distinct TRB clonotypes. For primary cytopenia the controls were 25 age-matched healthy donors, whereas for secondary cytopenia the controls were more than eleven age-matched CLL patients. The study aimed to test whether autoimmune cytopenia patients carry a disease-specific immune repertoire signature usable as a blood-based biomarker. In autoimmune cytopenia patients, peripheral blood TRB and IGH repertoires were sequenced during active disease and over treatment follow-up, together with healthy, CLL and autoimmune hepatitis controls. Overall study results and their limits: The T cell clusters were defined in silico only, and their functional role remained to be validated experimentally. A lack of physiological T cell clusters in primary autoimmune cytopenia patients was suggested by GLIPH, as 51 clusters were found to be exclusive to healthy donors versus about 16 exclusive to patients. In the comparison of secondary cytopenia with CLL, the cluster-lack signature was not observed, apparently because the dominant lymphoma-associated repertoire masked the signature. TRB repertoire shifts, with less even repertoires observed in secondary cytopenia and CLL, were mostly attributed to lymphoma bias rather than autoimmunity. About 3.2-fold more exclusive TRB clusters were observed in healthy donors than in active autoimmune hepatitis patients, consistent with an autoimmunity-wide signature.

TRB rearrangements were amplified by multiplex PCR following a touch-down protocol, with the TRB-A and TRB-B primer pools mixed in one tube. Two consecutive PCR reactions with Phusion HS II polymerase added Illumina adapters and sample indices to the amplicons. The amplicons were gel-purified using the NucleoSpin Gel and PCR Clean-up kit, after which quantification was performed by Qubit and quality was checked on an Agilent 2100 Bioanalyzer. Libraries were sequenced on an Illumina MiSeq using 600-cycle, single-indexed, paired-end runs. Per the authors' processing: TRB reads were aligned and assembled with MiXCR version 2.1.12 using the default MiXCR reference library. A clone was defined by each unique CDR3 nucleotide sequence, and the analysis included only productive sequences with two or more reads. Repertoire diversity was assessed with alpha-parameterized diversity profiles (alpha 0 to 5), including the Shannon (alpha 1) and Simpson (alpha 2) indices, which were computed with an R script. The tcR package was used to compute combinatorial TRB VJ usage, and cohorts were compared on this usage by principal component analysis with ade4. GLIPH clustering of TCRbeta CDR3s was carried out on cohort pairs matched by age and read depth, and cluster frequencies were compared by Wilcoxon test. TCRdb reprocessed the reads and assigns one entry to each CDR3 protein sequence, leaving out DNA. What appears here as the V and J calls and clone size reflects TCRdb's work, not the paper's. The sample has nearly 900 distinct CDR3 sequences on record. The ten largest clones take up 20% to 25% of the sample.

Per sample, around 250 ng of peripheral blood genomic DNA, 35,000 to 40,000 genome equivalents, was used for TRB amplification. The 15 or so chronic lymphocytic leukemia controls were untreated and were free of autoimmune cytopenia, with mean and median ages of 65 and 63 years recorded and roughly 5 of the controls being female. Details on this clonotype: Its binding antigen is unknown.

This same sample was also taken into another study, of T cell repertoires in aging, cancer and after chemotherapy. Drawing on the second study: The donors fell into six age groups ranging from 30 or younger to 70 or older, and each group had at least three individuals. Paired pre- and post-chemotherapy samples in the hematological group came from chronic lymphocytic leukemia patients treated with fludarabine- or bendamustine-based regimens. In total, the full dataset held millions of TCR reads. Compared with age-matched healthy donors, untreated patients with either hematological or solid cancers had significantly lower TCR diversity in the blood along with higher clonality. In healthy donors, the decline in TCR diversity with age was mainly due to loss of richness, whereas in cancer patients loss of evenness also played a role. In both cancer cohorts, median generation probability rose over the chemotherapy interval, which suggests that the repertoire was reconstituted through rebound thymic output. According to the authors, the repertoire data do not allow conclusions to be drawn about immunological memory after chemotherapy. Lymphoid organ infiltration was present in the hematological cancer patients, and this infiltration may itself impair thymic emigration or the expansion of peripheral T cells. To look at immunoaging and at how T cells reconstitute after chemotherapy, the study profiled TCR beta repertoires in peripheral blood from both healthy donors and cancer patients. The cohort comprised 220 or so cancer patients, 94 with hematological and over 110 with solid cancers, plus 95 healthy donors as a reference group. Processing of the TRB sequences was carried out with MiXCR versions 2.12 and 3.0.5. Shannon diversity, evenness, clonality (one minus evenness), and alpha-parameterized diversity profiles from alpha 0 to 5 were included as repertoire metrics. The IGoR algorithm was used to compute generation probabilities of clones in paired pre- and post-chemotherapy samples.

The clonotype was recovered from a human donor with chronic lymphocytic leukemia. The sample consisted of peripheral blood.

This receptor has the CDR3 CSSSPSDSLTYEQYF. The receptor chain draws on TRBV7-9 and TRBJ2-7; absent DNA, TCRdb's TRBD1 call cannot be checked. From the cysteine up to the phenylalanine, the CDR3 has a length of 15 residues. No DNA sequence was recorded. The germline V gene (reference sequence) supplies CDR1 SEHNR and CDR2 FQNEAQ.